This T cell receptor (beta chain) is drawn from a study of blood T cell repertoires in COVID-19. Profiling relied on immunoSEQ multiplex PCR, and the TCRdb table lists in-frame clones only, not all of them. In the table there are about 180,000 clones, around 80% of which are singletons. The sequenced material came from PBMCs or T cells enriched from blood (not recorded which). This receptor was identified in a woman aged 45-65 years who had recovered from COVID-19.

The CDR3 loop reads CASSLLDTSTYEQYF. CDR3 coding DNA: TGCGCCAGCAGCTTGTTAGACACATCCACCTACGAGCAGTACTTC. The V and J genes are TRBV5-1 and TRBJ2-7; no clear D. Germline-derived CDR1 and CDR2 are SGHRS and YFSETQ. Trimming left V 1 base short and J 2 bases short, with 13 bases between. The CDR3 sequence is 15 residues long.